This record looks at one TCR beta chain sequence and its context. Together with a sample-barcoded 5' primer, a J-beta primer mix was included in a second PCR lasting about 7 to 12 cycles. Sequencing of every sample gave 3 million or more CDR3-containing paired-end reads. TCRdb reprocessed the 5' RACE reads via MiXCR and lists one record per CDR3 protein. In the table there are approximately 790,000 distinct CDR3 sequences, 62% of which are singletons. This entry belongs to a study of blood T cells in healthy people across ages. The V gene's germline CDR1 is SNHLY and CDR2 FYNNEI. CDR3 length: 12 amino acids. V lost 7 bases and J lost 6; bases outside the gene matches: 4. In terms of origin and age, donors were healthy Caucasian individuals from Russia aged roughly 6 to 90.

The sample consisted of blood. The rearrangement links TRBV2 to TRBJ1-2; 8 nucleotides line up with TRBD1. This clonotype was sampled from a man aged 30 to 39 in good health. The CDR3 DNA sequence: TGTGCCAGCACCAAGACAGGGGATGGCTACACCTTC. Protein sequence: CASTKTGDGYTF.